The rows below give T cell receptor beta chains drawn from one sample of a study of response to subunit inactivated influenza vaccine. MiXCR, applied by TCRdb to the RT-PCR reads, yields one record per CDR3 protein. The repertoire holds 300,000 to 350,000 distinct CDR3 sequences, with roughly a fifth as singletons. Sequences were derived from PBMCs from blood, sampled about 19 months after vaccination. The receptors originated from a man aged 45-69 years who received an inactivated influenza vaccine. CDR3s include the opening cysteine and the closing phenylalanine or tryptophan. The order of the fields is D gene, V gene, J gene, clone size, CDR3 protein, CDR3 DNA. D genes are given only for firm matches. For some rows the clone size is stated as once, few or many, or as a class when expanded; others skip it.

D: TRBD2
V: TRBV6-1
J: TRBJ2-1
size: few
CDR3: CASRGGTTYNEQFF
DNA: TGTGCCAGCAGGGGCGGGACTACCTACAATGAGCAGTTCTTC

D: -
V: TRBV4-1
J: TRBJ1-2
size: few
CDR3: CASSQRQNYGYTF
DNA: TGCGCCAGCAGCCAACGGCAGAACTATGGCTACACCTTC

D: -
V: TRBV29-1
J: TRBJ2-3
size: many
CDR3: CSVAVSTDTQYF
DNA: TGCAGCGTTGCTGTCTCAACAGATACGCAGTATTTT

D: -
V: TRBV6-5
J: TRBJ1-3
size: few
CDR3: CASSYGPGTFSGNTIYF
DNA: TGTGCCAGCAGTTACGGGCCCGGGACATTCTCTGGAAACACCATATATTTT

D: TRBD1
V: TRBV5-6
J: TRBJ1-5
size: many
CDR3: CASSFGTGGQPQHF
DNA: TGTGCCAGCAGCTTCGGGACAGGGGGACAGCCCCAGCATTTT

D: -
V: TRBV29-1
J: TRBJ1-2
size: many
CDR3: CSVSSPGTIYGYTF
DNA: TGCAGCGTTAGCTCTCCAGGGACGATCTATGGCTACACCTTC

D: -
V: TRBV12-3/TRBV12-4
J: TRBJ1-2
size: few
CDR3: CASSVGAAGGYTF
DNA: TGTGCCAGCAGCGTGGGGGCTGCTGGGGGCTACACCTTC

D: -
V: TRBV3-1
J: TRBJ1-1
size: many
CDR3: CASSQGGLEAFF
DNA: TGTGCCAGCAGCCAAGGGGGTTTGGAAGCTTTCTTT

D: TRBD2
V: TRBV27
J: TRBJ2-3
size: -
CDR3: CASSSGGASTDTQYF
DNA: TGTGCCAGCAGTTCGGGGGGGGCAAGCACAGATACGCAGTATTTT

D: TRBD1
V: TRBV15
J: TRBJ2-5
size: -
CDR3: CATSRTGQGGQETQYF
DNA: TGTGCCACCAGCAGAACCGGACAGGGCGGACAAGAGACCCAGTACTTC

D: -
V: TRBV19
J: TRBJ1-1
size: -
CDR3: CASSIVEGGTEAFF
DNA: TGTGCCAGTAGTATAGTCGAGGGGGGCACTGAAGCTTTCTTT

D: -
V: TRBV28
J: TRBJ1-2
size: many
CDR3: CASSLTDPSNGYTF
DNA: TGTGCCAGCAGTTTGACCGACCCGTCGAATGGCTACACCTTC

D: TRBD1
V: TRBV7-8
J: TRBJ2-2
size: few
CDR3: CASSLVRQGAGELFF
DNA: TGTGCCAGCAGCTTAGTCCGACAGGGTGCCGGGGAGCTGTTTTTT

D: -
V: TRBV19
J: TRBJ1-5
size: few
CDR3: CASSIYGNQPQHF
DNA: TGTGCCAGTAGTATTTACGGGAATCAGCCCCAGCATTTT

D: -
V: TRBV5-1
J: TRBJ2-2
size: -
CDR3: CASSLRTSNTGELFF
DNA: TGCGCCAGCAGCCTCCGGACCTCTAACACCGGGGAGCTGTTTTTT

D: -
V: TRBV5-1
J: TRBJ2-7
size: many
CDR3: CASSFDKYEQYF
DNA: TGCGCCAGCAGCTTCGACAAGTACGAGCAGTACTTC

D: TRBD1
V: TRBV6-1
J: TRBJ2-4
size: few
CDR3: CASSRDWDRTQNIQYF
DNA: TGTGCCAGCAGCCGCGATTGGGACAGGACCCAAAACATTCAGTACTTC

D: TRBD2
V: TRBV9
J: TRBJ2-7
size: few
CDR3: CASSSGGGDYEQYF
DNA: TGTGCCAGCAGCTCCGGGGGGGGGGACTACGAGCAGTACTTC

D: -
V: TRBV14
J: TRBJ1-4
size: -
CDR3: CASSQDVNRGEKLFF
DNA: TGTGCCAGCAGCCAAGATGTGAACAGAGGTGAAAAACTGTTTTTT

D: -
V: TRBV7-9
J: TRBJ1-4
size: -
CDR3: CASSLSGARNEKLFF
DNA: TGTGCCAGCAGCTTATCCGGGGCCAGGAATGAAAAACTGTTTTTT

D: -
V: TRBV3-1
J: TRBJ1-1
size: many
CDR3: CASSLSGKGTNTEAFF
DNA: TGTGCCAGCAGCCTCAGTGGTAAGGGAACGAACACTGAAGCTTTCTTT

D: TRBD2
V: TRBV12-3/TRBV12-4
J: TRBJ2-1
size: many
CDR3: CASSLSSGRGNEQFF
DNA: TGTGCCAGCAGTTTATCTAGCGGGAGGGGCAATGAGCAGTTCTTC

D: -
V: TRBV29-1
J: TRBJ2-3
size: once
CDR3: CSVELGDTQYF
DNA: TGCAGCGTTGAGTTGGGAGATACGCAGTATTTT

D: -
V: TRBV5-6
J: TRBJ2-5
size: -
CDR3: CASSPSGAKETQYF
DNA: TGTGCCAGCAGTCCTTCGGGGGCGAAAGAGACCCAGTACTTC

D: -
V: TRBV4-1
J: TRBJ1-5
size: few
CDR3: CASSQDRGDSNQPQHF
DNA: TGCGCCAGCAGCCAAGATCGGGGGGATAGCAATCAGCCCCAGCATTTT

D: -
V: TRBV2
J: TRBJ2-7
size: few
CDR3: CASSDRSRGSYEQYF
DNA: TGTGCCAGCAGTGATCGGTCAAGGGGATCCTACGAGCAGTACTTC

D: -
V: TRBV6-6
J: TRBJ1-2
size: many
CDR3: CASSLGSRSYTF
DNA: TGTGCCAGCAGCCTCGGGTCTCGGAGCTACACCTTC

D: -
V: TRBV7-8
J: TRBJ2-1
size: -
CDR3: CASTKGGAVTYNEQFF
DNA: TGTGCCAGCACCAAAGGGGGGGCGGTTACCTACAATGAGCAGTTCTTC

D: TRBD2
V: TRBV4-3
J: TRBJ2-3
size: -
CDR3: CASSLTSGETDTQYF
DNA: TGCGCCAGCAGCCTTACTAGCGGGGAGACAGATACGCAGTATTTT